The next 3 T cell receptor beta chains were all read from a single sample in a study of OX40 agonist ivuxolimab in advanced cancers. Profiling relied on immunoSEQ multiplex PCR, and the TCRdb table lists in-frame clones only, not all of them. The sample yields about 71,000 clones, over 80% seen once. The specimen was CD4+ or CD8+ T cells sorted from blood, collected in a trial of the OX40 agonist ivuxolimab. All receptors come from an adult with an advanced solid tumor such as melanoma, head and neck, liver or kidney cancer.

The gene calls are TRBV7-6 and TRBJ2-1; 10 nucleotides match TRBD2. Germline V gene data show CDR1 as SGHVS and CDR2 as FNYEAQ. The CDR3 totals 14 residues. The junction had 1 base not matched to a gene; V was cut back by 2 bases and J by 6 bases. CDR3 sequence reads: CASSLLAGANEQFF. CDR3 in DNA: TGTGCCAGCAGCTTACTAGCGGGAGCCAATGAGCAGTTCTTC.

This clone is labeled as medium-sized (0.01 to 0.1%). The V gene is TRBV4-1, the J gene TRBJ1-2; 9 positions match TRBD1. The CDR3 loop spans 16 amino acids. The germline gives CDR1 MGHRA, CDR2 YSYEKL. The V and J ends lost 3 bases and 0 bases, in that order; junction bases with no gene match: 5. The CDR3 DNA is TGCGCCAGCAGCCAGGGCTGGACAGGGGCTAACTATGGCTACACCTTC. This translates into CASSQGWTGANYGYTF.

This clone turned up a few times. The genes are TRBV21-1 and TRBJ2-2; the table's D gene call, TRBD1, was not cross checked with the DNA. TRBV21-1 is listed as a pseudogene. The CDR3 consists of 18 residues. This CDR3 is CASSKEAMGQGDNGELFF. DNA for the CDR3: TGTGCCAGCAGCAAAGAGGCGATGGGGCAGGGGGACAACGGGGAGCTGTTTTTT.